This TCR beta chain is drawn from a study of CD8 T cells in Susac syndrome. General study findings and limits: The authors acknowledged that their TCR sequencing and HLA analysis involved a relatively small number of individuals.

TCR beta sequencing was performed on blood CD8+ and CD4+ T cells. The multiple sclerosis controls were treatment-naive patients with relapsing-remitting disease that was stable or active. Random hexamers were used to reverse transcribe an amount of about 0.45 to 1 ug RNA. An immunoSEQ multiplex PCR generated amplified TCR beta CDR3 products spanning 54 Vbeta and 13 Jbeta. TCRdb recomputed calls from the immunoSEQ multiplex PCR reads with MiXCR, one row per CDR3 protein. The repertoire includes more than 150,000 distinct CDR3 sequences, less than 97% of them detected once, and 0.14% to 0.15% sits in the top ten. As concerns this clonotype: No antigen is known for it.

The V gene's germline CDR1 is LNHDA and CDR2 SQIVND (reference sequence). V gave up 6 bases and J gave up 7 bases; unmatched junction bases: 6. The CDR3 runs to 13 residues. Sequencing input: CD8+ T cells from PBMCs. The rearrangement uses TRBV19 and TRBJ1-1; 9 bases agree with TRBD1. The sequence was collected from a human donor with multiple sclerosis. DNA of the CDR3: TGTGCCAGTAGCCCGGGACAGGGACTTGAAGCTTTCTTT. Protein: CASSPGQGLEAFF.